The 2 T cell receptor beta chains listed next were all sequenced from one sample in a study of T-cell memory formation after mild COVID-19. Via MiXCR, TCRdb re-called the 5' RACE reads, giving one row per CDR3 protein. Of 210,000 or so distinct CDR3 sequences listed, around 25% are singletons. Sequenced: PBMCs or a T cell subset sorted from them (not recorded which). The receptor source for this set is an adult woman who had mild COVID-19 (a few samples of this study predate the infection). Cell type and time point are not known.

The CDR3 loop reads CASITGTANTEAFF. As DNA, the CDR3 is TGTGCCAGCATTACCGGGACTGCCAACACTGAAGCTTTCTTT. The chain joins TRBV6-1 to TRBJ1-1; D perhaps matches TRBD1 (5 bases). From germline, CDR1 is MNHNS and CDR2 SASEGT. Trimming removed 7 bases from V and 2 bases from J, with 14 bases in between. The CDR3 runs 14 residues.

The rearrangement joins TRBV7-3 to TRBJ2-3; TRBD1 matches at 8 bases. From germline, CDR1 is SGHTA and CDR2 FQGTGA. The J segment lost 0 bases and the V segment lost 3 bases, leaving 2 bases of the junction unmatched. The CDR3 consists of 15 residues. The CDR3 sequence is CASSLGQASTDTQYF. CDR3 DNA sequence: TGTGCCAGCAGCTTGGGACAGGCTAGCACAGATACGCAGTATTTT.